One TCR beta chain is described in this entry. These data originate in a study of T cell changes during pregnancy in multiple sclerosis. Only in-frame clones appear in the TCRdb table, and some are missing; sequencing was by immunoSEQ multiplex PCR. The table has around 56,000 clones, about 93% seen once. The receptor was isolated from a female donor in good health, enrolled as a control in a pregnancy study. This sample comprised peripheral blood, obtained in the third trimester of pregnancy.

The CDR3 coding sequence is TGTGCCAGCAGCTTGGAGCCCTCGCCGGACACTGAAGCTTTCTTT. Translation gives CASSLEPSPDTEAFF. V gene TRBV7-2 combines with J gene TRBJ1-1; D is unresolved. V lost 3 bases and J 3 bases, leaving 14 bases between the germline ends. In germline, CDR1 is SGHTA, CDR2 FQGNSA. CDR3 size: 15 residues. Full variable domain (missing parts from reference TRBV7-2 and TRBJ1-1): GAGVSQSPSNKVTEKGKDVELRCDPISGHTALYWYRQSLGQGLEFLIYFQGNSAPDKSGLPSDRFSAERTGGSVSTLTIQRTQQEDSAVYLCASSLEPSPDTEAFFGQGTRLTVV.